The clone carrying this T cell receptor (beta chain) came up a few times. Its antigen is not identified. The study made its TCR cDNA through 5'RACE template switching. That step introduced a universal primer site along with UMIs. TCRdb itself ran the 5' RACE reads through MiXCR, one entry per CDR3 protein. Of hundreds of thousands of distinct CDR3 sequences listed, over 15% are singletons. This sample is part of a study of T cells after yellow fever vaccination. Germline V lookup: CDR1 DFQATT, CDR2 SNEGSKA (reference sequence). The J segment lost 10 bases and the V segment lost 5 bases, leaving 7 bases of the junction unmatched. The CDR3 length is 13 residues. Study-level points and caveats: Though weaker, the secondary response peaked faster, on day 5 versus 15. Clonotypes found in both CD4 and CD8 compartments made up a small share.

The receptor was isolated from a man in his late teens or twenties who received the YFV17D yellow fever vaccine. Material: PBMCs, obtained before the yellow fever booster vaccination. The chain uses TRBV20-1 and TRBJ1-6, with 8 bases identical to TRBD1. CDR3 bases: TGCAGTGCTGCCGGACAGGGTGGCTCACCCCTCCACTTT. As protein: CSAAGQGGSPLHF.